The entry below describes one T cell receptor (beta chain). Its antigen is still unknown. The input lacks base qualities; no much larger clone sits a single base away. In total, roughly 710 healthy bone marrow donors made up the cohort. At the time of sampling, all cohort members were nominally healthy, though unrecorded immune exposures were likely present. The donor tested CMV seropositive and was one of the 289 seropositive cohort members. A peripheral blood sample was provided by each donor, and peripheral blood mononuclear cells were used for TCR beta sequencing. Genomic DNA extraction from the blood cell samples was performed with the Qiagen DNeasy Blood Extraction Kit. Trimming removed 3 bases from V and 7 bases from J, leaving 13 bases between the germline ends. Via the germline V gene, CDR1 is SGHVS and CDR2 FQNEAQ. The CDR3 has 14 amino acids, counting the end cysteine and phenylalanine. The read is trimmed to its CDR3 DNA, 42 bases read in frame from base 1.

This sample is part of a study of cytomegalovirus exposure and HLA in healthy donors (TCRdb year 2017). Regarding the research as a whole: In an earlier analysis of around 540 of the donors, 276 Gb of sequence data and 90 million to 120 million unique TCR beta sequences from some 170 million T cells were reported. An early release that covered approximately 600 HLA-typed donors contained about 300 gigabases of sequencing data and 80 million or so unique TCR sequences. Of the roughly 410 genotyped donors, less than 85% were placed in the genetic ancestry cluster associated with self-reported Caucasian donors. The study aimed to test whether signatures of past pathogen exposure could be identified by cataloging public T cell receptors. Using immunosequencing, the study profiled T cell repertoires from approximately 700 subjects and related those repertoires to cytomegalovirus serostatus. A separate validation cohort of approximately 120 different subjects was used in addition to the 666-subject first cohort. To predict cytomegalovirus infection status, the study combined high-throughput TCR immunosequencing, statistical association of individual TCRs with disease status, and machine learning. To study patterns of TCR occurrence, a later analysis re-analyzed previously published TCR beta repertoires from 550 to 800 donors and added high-resolution HLA genotyping. Rather than using new phenotypic data, the later analysis identified candidate immune exposures from TCR beta sequences and from how often those sequences occurred across donors. To decide whether each TCR beta V gene segment behaved as functional or pseudogenic, an earlier analysis of some 600 of the donors relied on high-throughput TCR beta sequencing. Alongside the repertoire data, information on donor age, sex, ethnicity and CMV serostatus was compiled. In a later genetic analysis, genome-wide SNP genotypes for 398 of the 666 donors were used, and that subset was treated as a discovery cohort. Every discovery cohort repertoire had been produced on one sequencing platform. HLA typing included class I and class II loci at four-digit resolution. Typing coverage varied by locus: about 620-630 donors for A, B, C, DRB1 and DQB1; 500 to 550 for DQA1; around 610 for DPA1; roughly 450 for DPB1. Because of strong linkage in the cohort, five DR-DQ haplotypes were treated as single units for association and clustering. Among 300 to 500 genotyped donors of the cohort, an average of around 250,000 unique TCR beta nucleotide sequences was sequenced per donor, of which about 18% were non-productive.

Libraries were made using the immunoSEQ multiplex PCR assay. The multiplex PCR relied on a mix of 60 forward primers for TCR Vbeta segments and 13 reverse primers for TCR Jbeta segments. The CDR3 region of rearranged TCR beta genes was amplified from genomic DNA by a multiplex PCR assay. The amplified TCR beta libraries were sequenced on the Illumina HiSeq System as 87-base-pair reads. The authors' pipeline ran thus. In a later analysis, some 80 million unique TCR beta chains were counted across the approximately 640 repertoires, and roughly 11 million of these chains were shared by at least two donors. Raw reads were error-corrected and collapsed into unique sequences with a nearest-neighbor algorithm that merged closely related sequences to remove PCR and sequencing errors. Alignment of CDR3 sequences to IMGT reference sequences was used to assign V, D and J gene segments. For a sequence to be retained, at least a six-nucleotide match to both a V gene segment and a J gene segment was required. Rearrangements were classified as productive when the CDR3 lacked stop codons and remained in frame with V and J, and all other rearrangements were classified as non-productive. CDR3 was defined according to IMGT convention as the region running from the second conserved V-encoded cysteine to the conserved J-encoded phenylalanine. The earlier analysis of fewer than 700 of the donors excluded sequences that lacked an unambiguous match to a single V gene segment. In an earlier analysis of several hundred of the donors, V segments were called functional above 56.7% productive rearrangements and were called segregating when the between-donor standard deviation exceeded 5%. To diagnose cytomegalovirus status from the catalog of TCR beta chain sequences, a statistical classification framework was built. In a later analysis, V and J genes were assigned by comparing TCR nucleotide sequences against IMGT/GENE-DB human TR gene sequences. In a later analysis, CDR3 sequences and most-parsimonious VDJ recombination scenarios were assigned using the TCRdist pipeline. In a later analysis, each TCR beta chain was defined by its CDR3 amino acid sequence together with its V-gene family, and reads without a unique V-gene family were excluded. As a way to deal with suspected cross-contamination and a sequencing artifact, a later analysis dropped 500 to 700 nucleotide sequences that were highly shared and had low generation probability. In a later analysis, a clonal expansion index was calculated for each public chain from normalized within-repertoire ranks of inferred template counts. A later analysis computed generation probabilities with a VDJ recombination model fitted to out-of-frame rearrangements, and checked the results against IGoR. Hypergeometric tests were used in a later analysis to score TCR-TCR, TCR-HLA and TCR-CMV co-occurrence, with a repertoire-size bias correction applied to the TCR pairs. In a later analysis, false discovery rates were estimated by permuting HLA or CMV assignments 20 times. A later analysis grouped co-occurring TCRs with DBSCAN, adding TCRdist sequence similarity when clustering within HLA-allele-positive subsets. For co-occurrence clustering, repertoires with fewer than 30,000 or more than 120,000 public chains were excluded, along with a handful of repertoires with anomalous nucleotide sharing. TCRdb took over this immuneACCESS table, retaining in-frame rearrangements with V and J assigned. Such tables are incomplete; in checked studies, under half of the missing clones stem from an unresolved V gene, and the remainder is unexplained. The V and J calls and clone size are taken from that table; D and trimming were inferred from the DNA. This sample gives roughly 120,000 clones in total; about 74% of them show up just once. The top ten clonotypes cover roughly 4% of the sample.

The research as a whole found: The earlier analysis of 587 of the donors excluded some 15 rarely observed V segments, including chromosome 9 orphons, because counts were too low. A further reported finding was that TCR beta sequences accurately predicted the HLA-A and HLA-B alleles for most subjects in the first cohort. In a later analysis, over 15,000 TCR beta sequences were associated with specific HLA alleles at a false discovery rate of 0.05. When HLA alleles, especially DR and DQ, strongly co-occurred, TCR associations were difficult to assign to individual alleles. According to the authors, the approach could potentially be generalized to other disease states and immunological phenotypes. Correlated functional status among segregating V segments might be attributable to linkage disequilibrium, but an unknown experimental factor could not be ruled out. A few of the identified cytomegalovirus-associated TCR beta chains were confirmed in vitro to be specific for cytomegalovirus antigens. Because HLA typing was missing for some donors at each locus, association tests included only the typed subset. A later analysis found that TCR association rates varied across HLA loci, with DRB1 alleles showing the most associated TCRs and HLA-C alleles the fewest. Across donors, most TCR sequences were observed very rarely, whereas some public TCRs were present in many individuals. CMV serostatus was the only immune exposure information available for the cohort. According to a later genetic analysis, donors in an Asian-associated ancestry cluster had fewer N-insertions in productive TCRs than the approximately 690-donor mean. Only TCR beta chains were sequenced in this cohort, and the absence of alpha or paired-chain data limited detectable features. The study gave a list of some 150 TCR beta chains associated with cytomegalovirus. Some IMGT-functional V segments, including TRBV6-2 and TRBV6-3, could not be told apart with the 87-base-pair reads, so those segments were excluded. In a later analysis, most CMV-associated TCR beta chains were found to appear HLA-restricted, with HLA associations seemingly driven largely by CMV exposure. Compared with equally common non-associated chains, HLA-associated TCR beta chains in a later analysis were more clonally expanded and had lower generation probabilities. The presence/absence analyses assumed that sequencing depth was roughly uniform across donors, and that assumption may not be true. In both the original and validation cohorts, the classifier was reported to diagnose cytomegalovirus status with high specificity and sensitivity. A later analysis reported that several top co-occurrence clusters appeared linked to parvovirus B19, influenza, CMV and Epstein-Barr virus. A later genetic analysis associated a missense DCLRE1C variant with V-gene and J-gene trimming of TCR beta chains, and an independent cohort replicated the association. The sequencing pipeline was judged likely to have produced a cluster of highly shared sequence variants as a technical artifact. In an earlier analysis of approximately 590 of the donors, most TCR beta V segments were observed in productive rearrangements about 87% or about 30% of the time, broadly matching IMGT annotations.

What was sequenced was PBMCs. This receptor chain uses TRBV7-8 and TRBJ1-5; a weak D assignment points to TRBD1 (5 bases agree). The clonotype was recovered from a woman in her fifties or sixties in good health and CMV-seropositive. The CDR3 here reads CASSLKGNRQPQHF. The DNA sequence reads TGTGCCAGCAGCTTGAAGGGGAACAGGCAGCCCCAGCATTTT.